Sequencing of this T cell receptor beta chain was carried out in a study of STAT3 mutations in large granular lymphocyte leukemia. Study details: Among longitudinally sequenced T-LGLL patients, roughly half had canonical activating STAT3 mutations detected.

As concerns this clone: The antigen is not known.

The CDR3 totals 12 residues. Trimming stripped 2 bases from V and 10 bases from J, with 9 bases between. The germline V gene has CDR1 KGHSH and CDR2 LQKENI. Each sample's TCRbeta library yielded on average around 41,000 productive templates. Some clones are missing from TCRdb's copy, which holds only in-frame ones; the method was immunoSEQ multiplex PCR. The sample lists 15,000 or so clones; just under 85% were seen once. General study points: Every T-LGLL patient had at least one immunodominant TCRbeta clonotype. Variable sampling intervals and differing treatment regimens complicated linking therapy response to TCR clonal burden changes.

This clonotype was obtained from a man aged 50-60 years with T-cell large granular lymphocyte leukemia. Some clones in this sample may be carry-over from other donors' samples. This chain joins TRBV18 and TRBJ2-1, with D perhaps matching TRBD2 (6 bases). Source material: peripheral blood mononuclear cells. This CDR3 is CASSPGREEQFF. The CDR3 region has the DNA TGTGCCAGCTCACCAGGACGGGAGGAGCAGTTCTTC.